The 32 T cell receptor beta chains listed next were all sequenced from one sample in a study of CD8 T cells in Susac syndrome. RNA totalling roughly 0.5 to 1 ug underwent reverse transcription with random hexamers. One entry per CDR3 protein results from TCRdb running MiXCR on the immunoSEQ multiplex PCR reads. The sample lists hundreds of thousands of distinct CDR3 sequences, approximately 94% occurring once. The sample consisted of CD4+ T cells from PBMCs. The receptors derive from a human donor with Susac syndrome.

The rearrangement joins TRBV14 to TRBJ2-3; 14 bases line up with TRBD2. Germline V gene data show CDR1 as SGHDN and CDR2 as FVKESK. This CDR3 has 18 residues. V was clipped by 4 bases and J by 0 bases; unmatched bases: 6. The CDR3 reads CASSRRLAGGSSTDTQYF. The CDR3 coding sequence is TGTGCCAGCAGCCGTCGACTAGCGGGGGGGTCCAGCACAGATACGCAGTATTTT.

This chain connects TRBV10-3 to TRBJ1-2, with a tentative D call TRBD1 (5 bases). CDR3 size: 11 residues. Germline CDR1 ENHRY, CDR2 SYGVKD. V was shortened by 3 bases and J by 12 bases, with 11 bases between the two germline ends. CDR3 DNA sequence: TGTGCCATCAGTGACGGGGAGGGGAACACCTTC. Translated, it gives CAISDGEGNTF.

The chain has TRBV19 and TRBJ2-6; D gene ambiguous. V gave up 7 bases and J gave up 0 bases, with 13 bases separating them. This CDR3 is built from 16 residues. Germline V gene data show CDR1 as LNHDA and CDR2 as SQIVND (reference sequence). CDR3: CASTPRGTSGANVLTF. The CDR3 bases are TGTGCCAGTACCCCCCGCGGAACCTCTGGGGCCAACGTCCTGACTTTC. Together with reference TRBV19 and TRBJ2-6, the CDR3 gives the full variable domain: DGGITQSPKYLFRKEGQNVTLSCEQNLNHDAMYWYRQDPGQGLRLIYYSQIVNDFQKGDIAEGYSVSREKKESFPLTVTSAQKNPTAFYLCASTPRGTSGANVLTFGAGSRLTVL.

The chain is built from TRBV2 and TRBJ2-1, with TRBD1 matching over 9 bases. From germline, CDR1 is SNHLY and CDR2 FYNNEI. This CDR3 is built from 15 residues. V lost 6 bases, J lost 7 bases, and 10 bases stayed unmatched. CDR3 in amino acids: CASSREGTGKNEQFF. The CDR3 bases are TGTGCCAGCAGCAGGGAAGGGACAGGGAAAAATGAGCAGTTCTTC. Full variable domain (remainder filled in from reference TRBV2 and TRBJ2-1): EPEVTQTPSHQVTQMGQEVILRCVPISNHLYFYWYRQILGQKVEFLVSFYNNEISEKSEIFDDQFSVERPDGSNFTLKIRSTKLEDSAMYFCASSREGTGKNEQFFGPGTRLTVL.

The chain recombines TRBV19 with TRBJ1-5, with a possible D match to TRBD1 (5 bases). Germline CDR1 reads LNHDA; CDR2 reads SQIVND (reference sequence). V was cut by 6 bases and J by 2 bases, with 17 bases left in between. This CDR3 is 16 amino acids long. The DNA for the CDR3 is TGTGCCAGTAGGGCCGGGACCAAAAGGCGCAATCAGCCCCAGCATTTT. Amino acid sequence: CASRAGTKRRNQPQHF.

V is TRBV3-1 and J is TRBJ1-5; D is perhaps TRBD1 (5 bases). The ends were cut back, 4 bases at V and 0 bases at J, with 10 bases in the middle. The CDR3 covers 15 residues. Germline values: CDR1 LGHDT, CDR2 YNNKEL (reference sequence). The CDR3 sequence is CASSPRGYSNQPQHF. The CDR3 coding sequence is TGTGCCAGCAGCCCGAGGGGTTATAGCAATCAGCCCCAGCATTTT.

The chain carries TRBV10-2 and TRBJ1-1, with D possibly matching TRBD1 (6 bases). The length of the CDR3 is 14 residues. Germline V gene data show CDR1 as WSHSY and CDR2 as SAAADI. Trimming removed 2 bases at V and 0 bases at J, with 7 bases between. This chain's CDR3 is CASSEAGVNTEAFF. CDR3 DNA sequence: TGCGCCAGCAGTGAGGCAGGGGTGAACACTGAAGCTTTCTTT.

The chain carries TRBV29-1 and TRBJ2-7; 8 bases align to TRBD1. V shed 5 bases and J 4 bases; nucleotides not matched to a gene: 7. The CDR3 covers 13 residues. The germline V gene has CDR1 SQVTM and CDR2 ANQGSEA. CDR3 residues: CSVTGGPLYEQYF. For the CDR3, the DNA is TGCAGCGTTACAGGGGGTCCTCTGTACGAGCAGTACTTC.

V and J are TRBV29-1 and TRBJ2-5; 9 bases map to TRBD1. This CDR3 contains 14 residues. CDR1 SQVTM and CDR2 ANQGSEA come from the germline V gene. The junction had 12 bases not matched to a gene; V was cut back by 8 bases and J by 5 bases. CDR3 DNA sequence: TGCAGCACCCTGGGACAGGGAGTTCTGGAGACCCAGTACTTC. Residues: CSTLGQGVLETQYF.

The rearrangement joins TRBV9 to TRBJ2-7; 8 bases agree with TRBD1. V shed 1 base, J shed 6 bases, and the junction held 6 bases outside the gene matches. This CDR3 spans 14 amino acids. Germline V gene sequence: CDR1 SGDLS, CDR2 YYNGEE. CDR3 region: CASSVSGQGIEQYF. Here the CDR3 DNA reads TGTGCCAGCAGCGTAAGTGGACAGGGAATCGAGCAGTACTTC.

CDR3 sequence reads: CASSEEASKGGTANEKLFF. CDR3 in DNA: TGTGCCAGCAGTGAAGAGGCCTCGAAGGGGGGAACTGCTAATGAAAAACTGTTTTTT. The chain joins TRBV2 to TRBJ1-4, with D possibly being TRBD1 (6 bases). CDR3 size: 19 residues. Germline-derived CDR1 and CDR2 are SNHLY and FYNNEI. Trimming stripped 1 base from V and 3 bases from J, with 21 bases between.

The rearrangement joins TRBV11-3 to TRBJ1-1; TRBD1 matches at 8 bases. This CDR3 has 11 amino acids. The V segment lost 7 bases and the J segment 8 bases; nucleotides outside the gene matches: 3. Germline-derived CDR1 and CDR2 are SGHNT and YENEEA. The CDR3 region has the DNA TGTGCCAGCAAAAACAGGGGGGAAGCTTTCTTT. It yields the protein CASKNRGEAFF.

DNA for the CDR3: TGTGCCAGCAGCTTATCTAGTTGGACAGCAGCGGAGGGCTACACCTTC. It specifies CASSLSSWTAAEGYTF. The V call is TRBV11-2, the J call TRBJ1-2, with D possibly being TRBD1 (6 bases). Trimming cost V 2 bases and J 8 bases, with 21 bases left between them. The CDR3 sequence is 16 residues long. The V gene's germline CDR1 is SGHAT and CDR2 FQNNGV.

The CDR3 protein is CASSLESGGPDTQYF. In DNA form, the CDR3 reads TGCGCCAGCAGCTTGGAGTCAGGGGGCCCAGATACGCAGTATTTT. The gene calls are TRBV5-1 and TRBJ2-3, with 8 bases that match TRBD1. V lost 0 bases and J lost 4; bases outside the gene matches: 4. CDR1 and CDR2 from the germline V gene are SGHRS and YFSETQ. CDR3 length: 15 residues.

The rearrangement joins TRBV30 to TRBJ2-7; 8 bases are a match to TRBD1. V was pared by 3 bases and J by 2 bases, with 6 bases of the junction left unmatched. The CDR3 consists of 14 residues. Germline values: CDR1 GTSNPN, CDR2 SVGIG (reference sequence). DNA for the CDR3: TGTGCCTGGAGAGTGACAGGGGTCCCCTACGAGCAGTACTTC. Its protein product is CAWRVTGVPYEQYF.

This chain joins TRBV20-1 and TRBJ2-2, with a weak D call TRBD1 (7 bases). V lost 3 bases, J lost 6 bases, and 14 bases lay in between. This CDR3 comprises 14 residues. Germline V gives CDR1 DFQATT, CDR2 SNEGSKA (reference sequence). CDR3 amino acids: CSARASRGAGELFF. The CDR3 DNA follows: TGCAGTGCTAGGGCCTCCAGGGGGGCCGGGGAGCTGTTTTTT.

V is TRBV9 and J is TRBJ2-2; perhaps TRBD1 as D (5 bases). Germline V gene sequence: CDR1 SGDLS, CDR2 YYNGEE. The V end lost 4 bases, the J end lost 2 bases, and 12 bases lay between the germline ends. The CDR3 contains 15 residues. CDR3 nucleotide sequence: TGTGCCAGCAGCCGTGGGGCTACTAACACCGGGGAGCTGTTTTTT. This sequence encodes CASSRGATNTGELFF.

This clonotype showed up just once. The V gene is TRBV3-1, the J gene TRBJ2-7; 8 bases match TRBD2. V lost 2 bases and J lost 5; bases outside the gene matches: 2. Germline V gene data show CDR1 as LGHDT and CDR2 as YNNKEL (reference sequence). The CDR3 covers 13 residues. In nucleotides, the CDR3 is TGTGCCAGCAGCCAACGGCGGGGGGACGAGCAGTACTTC. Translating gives CASSQRRGDEQYF.

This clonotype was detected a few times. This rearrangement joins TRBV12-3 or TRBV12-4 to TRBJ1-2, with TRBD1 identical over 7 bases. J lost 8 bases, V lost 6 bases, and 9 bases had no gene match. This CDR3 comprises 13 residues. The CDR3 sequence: CASSIDRDGGYTF. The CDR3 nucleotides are TGTGCCAGCAGCATAGACAGGGATGGCGGCTACACCTTC.

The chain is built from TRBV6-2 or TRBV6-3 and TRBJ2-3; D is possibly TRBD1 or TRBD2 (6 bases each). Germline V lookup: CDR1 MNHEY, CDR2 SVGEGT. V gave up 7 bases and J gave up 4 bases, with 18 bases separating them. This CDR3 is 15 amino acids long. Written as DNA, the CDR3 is TGTGCCAGCACAACCGGGGGCGTACCGCCAGATACGCAGTATTTT. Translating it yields CASTTGGVPPDTQYF.

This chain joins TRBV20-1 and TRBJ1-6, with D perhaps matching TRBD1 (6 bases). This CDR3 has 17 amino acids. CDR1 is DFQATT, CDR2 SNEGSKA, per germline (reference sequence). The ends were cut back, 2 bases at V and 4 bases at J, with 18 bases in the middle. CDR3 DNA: TGCAGTGCTAGAACTATCCAGGGGAGATCGTATAATTCACCCCTCCACTTT. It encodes CSARTIQGRSYNSPLHF.

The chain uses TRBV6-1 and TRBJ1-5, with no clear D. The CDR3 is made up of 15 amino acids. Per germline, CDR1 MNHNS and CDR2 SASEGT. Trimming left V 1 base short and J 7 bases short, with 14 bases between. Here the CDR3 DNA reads TGTGCCAGCAGTGAAGGGGGAGGATTCAGGCAGCCCCAGCATTTT. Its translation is CASSEGGGFRQPQHF.

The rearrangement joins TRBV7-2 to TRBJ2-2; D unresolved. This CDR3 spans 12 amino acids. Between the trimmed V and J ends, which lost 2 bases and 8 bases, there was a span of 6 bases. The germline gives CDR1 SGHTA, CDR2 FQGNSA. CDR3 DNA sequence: TGTGCCAGCAGCTTAATTATGGGGGAGCTGTTTTTT. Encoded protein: CASSLIMGELFF.

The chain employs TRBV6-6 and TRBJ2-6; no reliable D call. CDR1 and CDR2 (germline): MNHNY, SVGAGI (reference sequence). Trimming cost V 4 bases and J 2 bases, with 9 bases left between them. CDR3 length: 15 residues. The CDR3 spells CASSWGLAGANVLTF. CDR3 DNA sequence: TGTGCCAGCAGTTGGGGTCTGGCTGGGGCCAACGTCCTGACTTTC.

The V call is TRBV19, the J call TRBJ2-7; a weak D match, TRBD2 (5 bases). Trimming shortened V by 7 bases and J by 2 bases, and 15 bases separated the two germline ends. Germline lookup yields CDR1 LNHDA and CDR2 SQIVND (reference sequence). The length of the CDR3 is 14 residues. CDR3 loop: CASIETGRPYEQYF. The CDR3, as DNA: TGTGCCAGTATTGAAACGGGAAGGCCCTACGAGCAGTACTTC.

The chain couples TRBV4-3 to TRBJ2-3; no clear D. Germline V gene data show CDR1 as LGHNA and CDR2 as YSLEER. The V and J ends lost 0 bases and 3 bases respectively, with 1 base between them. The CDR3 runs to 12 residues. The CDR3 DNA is TGCGCCAGCAGCCAAGATACAGATACGCAGTATTTT. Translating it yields CASSQDTDTQYF.

The CDR3 region has the DNA TGTGCCAGCAGTCCCCGCGGGGGCCGGGGTGGCAATCAGCCCCAGCATTTT. Its translation is CASSPRGGRGGNQPQHF. The chain links TRBV27 to TRBJ1-5, with D possibly matching TRBD1 (6 bases). CDR1 is MNHEY, CDR2 SMNVEV, per germline (reference sequence). The CDR3 has 17 amino acids. Trimming stripped 5 bases from V and 2 bases from J, with 19 bases between.

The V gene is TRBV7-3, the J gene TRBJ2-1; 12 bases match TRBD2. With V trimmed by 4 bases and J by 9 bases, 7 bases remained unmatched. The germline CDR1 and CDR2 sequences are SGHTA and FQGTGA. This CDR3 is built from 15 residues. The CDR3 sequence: CASSSPTTSGGEQFF. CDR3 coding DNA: TGTGCCAGCAGCTCCCCAACGACTAGCGGGGGTGAGCAGTTCTTC.

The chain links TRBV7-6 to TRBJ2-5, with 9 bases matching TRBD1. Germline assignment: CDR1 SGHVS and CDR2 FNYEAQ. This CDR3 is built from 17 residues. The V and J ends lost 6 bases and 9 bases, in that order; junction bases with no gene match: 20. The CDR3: CASSPLAGQGLGGAQYF. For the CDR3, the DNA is TGTGCCAGCAGTCCCCTCGCCGGACAGGGGCTGGGGGGGGCCCAGTACTTC. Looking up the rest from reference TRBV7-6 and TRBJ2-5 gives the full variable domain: GAGVSQSPRYKVTKRGQDVALRCDPISGHVSLYWYRQALGQGPEFLTYFNYEAQQDKSGLPNDRFSAERPEGSISTLTIQRTEQRDSAMYRCASSPLAGQGLGGAQYFGPGTRLLVL.

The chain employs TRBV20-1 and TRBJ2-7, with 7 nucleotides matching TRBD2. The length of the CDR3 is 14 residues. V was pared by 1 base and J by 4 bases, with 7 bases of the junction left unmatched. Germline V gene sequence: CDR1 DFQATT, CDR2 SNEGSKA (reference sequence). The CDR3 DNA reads TGCAGTGCTAGAGCCCCCGGGACTAAGTACGAGCAGTACTTC. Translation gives CSARAPGTKYEQYF.

CDR3 sequence: CASSLRGTHSYNEQFF. The CDR3 bases are TGCGCCAGCAGCTTGAGAGGAACCCACTCCTACAATGAGCAGTTCTTC. The chain employs TRBV5-1 and TRBJ2-1; no reliable D call. V gave up 1 base and J gave up 0 bases, with 11 bases separating them. In germline, CDR1 is SGHRS, CDR2 YFSETQ. CDR3 length: 16 residues.

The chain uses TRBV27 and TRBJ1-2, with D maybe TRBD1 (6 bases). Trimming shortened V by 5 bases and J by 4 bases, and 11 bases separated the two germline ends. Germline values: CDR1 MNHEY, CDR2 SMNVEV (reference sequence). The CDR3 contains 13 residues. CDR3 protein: CASSTGHLYGYTF. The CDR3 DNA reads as TGTGCCAGCAGTACGGGACACCTCTATGGCTACACCTTC.